The rows below give T cell receptor beta chains drawn from one sample of a study of cytomegalovirus exposure and HLA in healthy donors. The data were produced by immunoSEQ multiplex PCR, yet TCRdb's version contains in-frame clones alone and is incomplete. This sample carries fewer than 140,000 clones, 70% to 85% of them seen once, and the ten largest clones take less than 0.95%. Sequencing was carried out using PBMCs. The receptor set was obtained from a boy aged 10-17 years in good health and CMV-seronegative. Each CDR3 is given with its conserved first and last residue. A D gene is named only where the DNA matches it firmly. Clone size appears in some rows only: once, few, many, or a class for an expanded clone.

TRBJ1-5	TRBV19	-	TRBD1	TGTGCCAGTAGTGGAAGGGACAGGGGAGGTGGCAATCAGCCCCAGCATTTT	CASSGRDRGGGNQPQHF
TRBJ2-5	TRBV4-2	-	TRBD2	TGTGCCAGCAGCCAAGATCGGGCTAGCGGACAAGAGACCCAGTACTTC	CASSQDRASGQETQYF
TRBJ1-1	TRBV6-1	few	TRBD1	TGTGCCAGCAGTGGACAGGGTGGCGCTGAAGCTTTCTTT	CASSGQGGAEAFF
TRBJ2-2	TRBV7-6	-	TRBD1	TGTGCCAGCAGCCAAGACAGGGCTAAAACCCCCGGGGAGCTGTTTTTT	CASSQDRAKTPGELFF
TRBJ2-7	TRBV2	-	TRBD1	TGTGCCAGCACAGGACAGGAGTTAAAGCCCTACGAGCAGTACTTC	CASTGQELKPYEQYF
TRBJ2-1	TRBV6-5	-	TRBD2	TGTGCCAGCAGCTCCAGCGGGAGGGTGGGGAATGAGCAGTTCTTC	CASSSSGRVGNEQFF
TRBJ2-7	TRBV19	-	TRBD2	TGTGCCAGTAGTATATTACTAGCGCGGGAGCAGTACTTC	CASSILLAREQYF
TRBJ2-7	TRBV13	-	-	TGTGCCAGCAGCTTAGTGCGTTGGGGGAACGGGGGAGACTACGAGCAGTACTTC	CASSLVRWGNGGDYEQYF
TRBJ1-2	TRBV5-1	-	TRBD1	TGCGCCAGCAGCTTGACAGGGGTTGGGGATGGCTACACCTTC	CASSLTGVGDGYTF
TRBJ1-6	TRBV9	-	-	TGTGCCAGCACCGGTAGCTCCTATAATTCACCCCTCCACTTT	CASTGSSYNSPLHF
TRBJ2-2	TRBV6-1	-	-	TGTGCCAGCAGTGAAGCCTACACCGGGGAGCTGTTTTTT	CASSEAYTGELFF
TRBJ1-5	TRBV28	-	-	TGTGCCAGCAGGGGGCAGCTTTCGGGCAATCAGCCCCAGCATTTT	CASRGQLSGNQPQHF
TRBJ1-1	TRBV2	-	TRBD1	TGTGCCAGCAGGGACAGGTTAGGGGGTACTGAAGCTTTCTTT	CASRDRLGGTEAFF
TRBJ1-1	TRBV18	once	TRBD1	TGTGCCAGCTCACCCGGGACAGGGAACACTGAAGCTTTCTTT	CASSPGTGNTEAFF
TRBJ2-7	TRBV10-3	-	TRBD2	TGTGCCAGCGTCGGGGGGGCGAACGACGAGCAGTACTTC	CASVGGANDEQYF
TRBJ1-1	TRBV7-9	-	-	TGTGCCAGCAGCTTGGGGAGGGCCTTTAACACTGAAGCTTTCTTT	CASSLGRAFNTEAFF
TRBJ2-7	TRBV5-1	-	-	TGCGCCAGCAGCTTGGACTCCGTCCCAACAACTATGTACGAGCAGTACTTC	CASSLDSVPTTMYEQYF
TRBJ1-6	TRBV4-1	-	-	TGCGCCAGCAGCCAAACAATGAATACGGGTTATTCACCCCTCCACTTT	CASSQTMNTGYSPLHF
TRBJ1-1	TRBV28	-	TRBD1	TGTGCCAGTTCAAAACGGGACAGGCGTGAAGAGGAAGCTTTCTTT	CASSKRDRREEEAFF
TRBJ2-3	TRBV18	-	-	TGTGCCAGCTCACCAAGGTTAGGAGACCTCACAGATACGCAGTATTTT	CASSPRLGDLTDTQYF
TRBJ1-5	TRBV6-1	-	-	TGTGCCAGCAGTGCTCAGGGGCGCTTAAGCAATCAGCCCCAGCATTTT	CASSAQGRLSNQPQHF
TRBJ2-3	TRBV28	-	TRBD2	TGTGCCAGCAGTTGGGGTAGCGGGGCCACAGATACGCAGTATTTT	CASSWGSGATDTQYF
TRBJ2-3	TRBV4-1	-	-	TGCGCCAGCAGCCAAAAAGGACAGAAATTCACAGATACGCAGTATTTT	CASSQKGQKFTDTQYF
TRBJ2-7	TRBV6-5	once	TRBD1	TGTGCCAGCAGCCCCCAGGGACAGGGCTCCTACGAGCAGTACTTC	CASSPQGQGSYEQYF
TRBJ2-1	TRBV19	-	-	TGTGCCAGTAGCCTTACAGGGCCCAATGAGCAGTTCTTC	CASSLTGPNEQFF
TRBJ2-7	TRBV2	-	TRBD1	TGTGCCAGCACTGACGGGACAGGGAACTACGAGCAGTACTTC	CASTDGTGNYEQYF
TRBJ1-5	TRBV6-5	-	-	TGTGCCAGCAGTTACAGAGAGGGCCAGCCCCAGCATTTT	CASSYREGQPQHF
TRBJ2-2	TRBV7-9	-	TRBD1	TGTGCCAGCAGCGTGGGACAGGGGCCCACCGGGGAGCTGTTTTTT	CASSVGQGPTGELFF
TRBJ2-3	TRBV10-3	-	-	TGTGCCATCAGTGACGGGGAAGCCGTAGATACGCAGTATTTT	CAISDGEAVDTQYF
TRBJ1-5	TRBV27	-	TRBD1	TGTGCCAGCAGTTTATCGGACAGGGGGGCTAGAACTAATAGCAATCAGCCCCAGCATTTT	CASSLSDRGARTNSNQPQHF
TRBJ2-1	TRBV6-1	-	-	TGTGCCAGCAGTGACCCTCTCCTATTGTCCAATGAGCAGTTCTTC	CASSDPLLLSNEQFF
TRBJ1-5	TRBV7-3	few	-	TGTGCCAGCAGCTTCTTACGCGGGTATAGCAATCAGCCCCAGCATTTT	CASSFLRGYSNQPQHF
TRBJ2-7	TRBV5-1	-	TRBD2	TGCGCCAGCAGCCGGGGACTACAGACTCGAAAAGAGCAGTACTTC	CASSRGLQTRKEQYF
TRBJ1-6	TRBV28	-	-	TGTGCCAGCAGTCCCCCTCGACACAATTCACCCCTCCACTTT	CASSPPRHNSPLHF
TRBJ2-6	TRBV6-4	-	-	TGTGCCAGCAGTCTAGACTCCTCTGGGGCCAACGTCCTGACTTTC	CASSLDSSGANVLTF
TRBJ2-2	TRBV11-3	-	-	TGTGCCAGCACCCGACTGGAGGACAGCACCGGGGAGCTGTTTTTT	CASTRLEDSTGELFF
TRBJ1-2	TRBV6-6	few	-	TGTGCCAGCAGTTACTCGATAGAGGGCCTTAACTATGGCTACACCTTC	CASSYSIEGLNYGYTF
TRBJ2-5	TRBV6-1	-	-	TGTGCCAGCAGTGATATTGAGGAGACCCAGTACTTC	CASSDIEETQYF
TRBJ1-2	TRBV5-1	-	-	TGCGCCAGCAGAAGGTACGGGGGAGATTTGGGCTACACCTTC	CASRRYGGDLGYTF
TRBJ2-5	TRBV18	-	TRBD2	TGTGCCAGCTCACCAAGGAGTAGCGGGGGAGTAGAGACCCAGTACTTC	CASSPRSSGGVETQYF
TRBJ1-5	TRBV30	-	TRBD1	TGTGCCTGGAGTCCCCAGGGGAGAGGGGGCGCGGGCAATCAGCCCCAGCATTTT	CAWSPQGRGGAGNQPQHF
TRBJ2-5	TRBV9	-	-	TGTGCCAGCAGCCCCCCCGGTCTGGTCCCTGGGACCCAGTACTTC	CASSPPGLVPGTQYF
TRBJ2-3	TRBV7-6	-	TRBD2	TGTGCCAGCAGCTCCGGACTAGCGGGGCGTCAAGATACGCAGTATTTT	CASSSGLAGRQDTQYF
TRBJ2-1	TRBV10-1	few	TRBD2	TGCGCCAGCAGTAGCCTAGCGGGAAATGAGCAGTTCTTC	CASSSLAGNEQFF
TRBJ1-4	TRBV6-5	-	-	TGTGCCAGCAGTTACGGGTCCCGAGGGAATGAAAAACTGTTTTTT	CASSYGSRGNEKLFF
TRBJ1-2	TRBV28	-	-	TGTGCCAGCAGTTTACCCGGCTCAGGGGAGCTCTATGGCTACACCTTC	CASSLPGSGELYGYTF
TRBJ2-2	TRBV18	-	-	TGTGCCAGCTCACCCCCCTCGGAAGCGGGGCTGTTTTTT	CASSPPSEAGLFF
TRBJ1-6	TRBV30	-	-	TGTGCCTGGATAACTTCGTTCGGAGCACCCCTCCACTTT	CAWITSFGAPLHF
TRBJ2-1	TRBV4-1	-	-	TGCGCCAGCAGCCAATCCGGCGGGCCCAGCGGCGGTGAGCAGTTCTTC	CASSQSGGPSGGEQFF
TRBJ2-7	TRBV28	-	-	TGTGCCAGCAGTGAGGGAGGTCGGTCCTACGAGCAGTACTTC	CASSEGGRSYEQYF
TRBJ1-2	TRBV28	-	TRBD1	TGTGCCAGCAGTTCAGGGGGCGCGTCGGTAGGCTACACCTTC	CASSSGGASVGYTF